Listed here is a single T cell receptor (beta chain). Per the study methods: Reference gene primer amplification gave nucleated cell count estimates. The repertoire was sequenced with immunoSEQ multiplex PCR; TCRdb's copy has only in-frame clones and lacks some. That table gives V, J and clone size, and the DNA gave D and trimming. The sample lists roughly 45,000 clones; over 75% were seen once. The sample is drawn from a study of blood T cell repertoires in COVID-19. Study summary: Collection of acute and convalescent COVID-19 samples took place in the United States, Italy and Spain. T cells, B-cell-depleted T cells, or PBMCs supplied cDNA or gDNA.

Input material: peripheral blood. The sequence was collected from a woman aged 60-70 years with acute or convalescent COVID-19.

CDR3: CASVPGTGNQPQHF. In DNA, the CDR3 is TGTGCCAGCGTACCCGGGACAGGGAATCAGCCCCAGCATTTT. The rearrangement links TRBV6-5 to TRBJ1-5; TRBD1 aligns across 9 bases. V was clipped by 8 bases and J by 4 bases; unmatched bases: 6. From germline, CDR1 is MNHEY and CDR2 SVGAGI. The CDR3 totals 14 residues.